The clone carrying this T cell receptor (beta chain) was seen ten or more times. The sample comes from a study of T cells after yellow fever vaccination. Germline V CDR1 and CDR2: SGHRS, YFSETQ. The CDR3 is 13 residues long. The J segment lost 5 bases and the V segment lost 4 bases, leaving 5 bases of the junction unmatched. For TCR, cDNA came from 5'RACE template switching, which added a universal primer site and UMIs. One entry per CDR3 protein, called by TCRdb with MiXCR from the 5' RACE reads. The profile covers some 350,000 distinct CDR3 sequences, with 7.5% to 9% appearing a single time and 15% to 20% taken by the ten largest.

The specimen comprised PBMCs, sampled on the day of the first yellow fever vaccination. V usage is TRBV5-1 and J usage is TRBJ1-1; 7 bases are a match to TRBD1. The source of this sequence is a man in his late teens or twenties who received the YFV17D yellow fever vaccine. CDR3 bases: TGCGCCAGCAGCCCTCAGGGGGGAACTGAAGCTTTCTTT. Translation: CASSPQGGTEAFF.